These 5 T cell receptor beta chains were all obtained from the same sample, sequenced in a study of T cells in Graves' hyperthyroidism and ophthalmopathy. From RNA transcripts, TCR beta CDR3 regions were amplified. The study used the HTBI primer set for a first-round RT-PCR of the TCR CDR3. Via MiXCR, TCRdb re-called the multiplex PCR reads, giving one row per CDR3 protein. In the table there are 85,000 to 110,000 distinct CDR3 sequences, 47% of which are singletons. The specimen was blood. The receptor set was obtained from a man aged 35 to 55 with Graves' hyperthyroidism.

This clonotype occurred many times. The chain carries TRBV4-2 and TRBJ2-6; perhaps TRBD1 as D (5 bases). Germline-derived CDR1 and CDR2 are LGHNA and YNFKEQ. The V and J ends lost 4 bases and 2 bases respectively, with 12 bases between them. The CDR3 has 16 amino acids. The CDR3, as DNA: TGTGCCAGCAGCCTCCGGACAACGACTGGGGCCAACGTCCTGACTTTC. Protein sequence: CASSLRTTTGANVLTF.

At least ten counts were recorded for this clonotype. V and J are TRBV5-8 and TRBJ1-6; TRBD1 matches 9 bases. CDR1 SGHTS and CDR2 YDEGEE come from the germline V gene. The CDR3 contains 14 residues. V lost 4 bases to trimming and J lost 7 bases; unmatched junction nucleotides: 3. CDR3 nucleotide sequence: TGTGCCAGCAGCGAGGACAGGGGAAATTCACCCCTCCACTTT. It translates to CASSEDRGNSPLHF.

This clonotype was seen many times. Since a much larger clone is just one base distant, this may be a read error. This chain connects TRBV2 to TRBJ1-1, with 9 positions matching TRBD1. The CDR3 consists of 15 residues. Germline CDR1 is SNHLY and CDR2 is FYNNEI. The V and J ends lost 3 bases and 4 bases, in that order; junction bases with no gene match: 6. This CDR3 reads CASSEIGTGSTEAFF. In nucleotides, the CDR3 is TGTGCCAGCAGTGAGATAGGGACAGGGAGCACTGAAGCTTTCTTT.

The chain has TRBV7-9 and TRBJ2-5, with 7 bases matching TRBD1. The CDR3 has 14 residues. The trim removed 5 bases at V and 0 bases at J, leaving 3 bases unmatched. The V gene's germline CDR1 is SEHNR and CDR2 FQNEAQ (reference sequence). CDR3: CASSTDRNQETQYF. The DNA for the CDR3 is TGTGCCAGCAGCACGGACAGGAACCAAGAGACCCAGTACTTC.

This clonotype was seen at least ten times. The chain combines TRBV6-1 with TRBJ1-1; D call uncertain. From germline, CDR1 is MNHNS and CDR2 SASEGT. This CDR3 has 11 residues. V gave up 3 bases and J gave up 7 bases, with 6 bases separating them. CDR3 residues: CASSEPYEAFF. The CDR3 DNA reads TGTGCCAGCAGTGAGCCATATGAAGCTTTCTTT.